One and the same sample provided the 13 T cell receptor beta chains below, sequenced in a study of kidney transplant recipient with SARS-CoV-2 infection. One entry per CDR3 protein results from TCRdb running MiXCR on the reads. Here the sample spans 200,000 to 300,000 distinct CDR3 sequences, 29% being singletons. The starting material was a blood sample, obtained at baseline and on roughly day 110 from a kidney transplant recipient. All receptors come from a male patient in his thirties who had COVID-19 and was a kidney transplant recipient. Some T cells may be graft donor cells.

This clonotype was seen repeatedly, ten times or more. The gene calls are TRBV18 and TRBJ1-2, with no clear D. The germline V gene has CDR1 KGHSH and CDR2 LQKENI. This CDR3 region has 14 residues. Trimming pared 1 base from V and 0 bases from J, leaving 6 bases between. CDR3 protein: CASSPRTANYGYTF. The CDR3 DNA is TGTGCCAGCTCACCACGGACCGCTAACTATGGCTACACCTTC.

In this sample, this clonotype turned up many times. This sequence joins TRBV12-3 or TRBV12-4 and TRBJ2-5; 7 nucleotides agree with TRBD2. The CDR3 covers 15 residues. Trimming took 2 bases from V and 9 from J; bases not matched to a gene: 12. The CDR3 sequence is CASSLSGTTTRSQYF. Here the CDR3 DNA reads TGTGCCAGCAGTTTATCCGGGACTACCACCCGGTCCCAGTACTTC.

This clonotype turned up a few times. The gene calls are TRBV3-1 and TRBJ1-2; D unresolved. CDR3 size: 17 residues. Trimming removed 3 bases at V and 4 bases at J, with 21 bases between. Germline V CDR1 and CDR2: LGHDT, YNNKEL (reference sequence). The CDR3 region is CASSHTSTLRKTYGYTF. The CDR3 DNA is TGTGCCAGCAGCCACACGAGCACCCTTCGAAAGACCTATGGCTACACCTTC. Drawing the rest from reference TRBV3-1 and TRBJ1-2, the complete variable domain is DTAVSQTPKYLVTQMGNDKSIKCEQNLGHDTMYWYKQDSKKFLKIMFSYNNKELIINETVPNRFSPKSPDKAHLNLHINSLELGDSAVYFCASSHTSTLRKTYGYTFGSGTRLTVV.

Regarding this clonotype: This may arise from a read error, as a much more abundant clone is one base away. Because it lacks the conserved phenylalanine or tryptophan at the end, this CDR3 is likely a read error. The chain joins TRBV6-6 to TRBJ1-2, with unresolved D. The CDR3 extends over 17 amino acids. Germline CDR1 reads MNHNY; CDR2 reads SVGAGI (reference sequence). V lost 4 bases and J 4 bases, leaving 22 bases between the germline ends. The CDR3 reads CASSCQIGGRKTYGYTS. In DNA form, the CDR3 reads TGTGCCAGCAGTTGCCAGATAGGTGGGAGAAAGACCTATGGCTACACCTCC.

As concerns this clonotype: This clone may be a read error of a much larger clone one base away. The V and J genes are TRBV11-2 and TRBJ2-7, with 7 bases aligning to TRBD1. CDR3 length: 15 residues. Germline lookup yields CDR1 SGHAT and CDR2 FQNNGV. Losses at the gene ends were 6 bases for V and 1 base for J; bases not matched to a gene: 9. The CDR3 here is CASRRPGDRSYEQYF. In nucleotides, the CDR3 is TGTGCCAGCAGGAGACCAGGGGACAGATCCTACGAGCAGTACTTC.

In its sample, this clonotype was seen once. Given a much more abundant clone one base away, this may be a read error. V and J are TRBV6-8 and TRBJ1-2; D ambiguous. Per germline, CDR1 MNHGY and CDR2 SAAAGT. This CDR3 region has 17 residues. DNA for the CDR3: TGTGCCACCAGTCGATTAAAACGCTCTAGAAAGACCTATGGCTACACCTTC. The encoded protein is CATSRLKRSRKTYGYTF.

The rearrangement uses TRBV5-1 and TRBJ2-2, with D possibly TRBD1 on 6 matching bases. Germline V lookup: CDR1 SGHRS, CDR2 YFSETQ. Trimming pared 0 bases from V and 4 bases from J, leaving 13 bases between. The CDR3 totals 16 residues. The CDR3 nucleotides are TGCGCCAGCAGCTTGGTGACAGGCTACCCCACCGGGGAGCTGTTTTTT. Translation gives CASSLVTGYPTGELFF.

At least ten counts were recorded for this clonotype. The rearrangement links TRBV20-1 to TRBJ1-5; possibly TRBD1 for D (6 bases). This CDR3 has 17 amino acids. The germline V gene has CDR1 DFQATT and CDR2 SNEGSKA (reference sequence). Trimming pared 0 bases from V and 0 bases from J, leaving 15 bases between. CDR3 sequence (DNA): TGCAGTGCTAGAGATCCCGGGACACCGTATAGCAATCAGCCCCAGCATTTT. This encodes CSARDPGTPYSNQPQHF.

In its sample, this clonotype was seen a few times. The chain recombines TRBV5-5 with TRBJ1-2; D is unclear. V dropped 7 bases and J dropped 4 bases, with 23 bases sitting between them. This CDR3 contains 16 residues. The germline CDR1 and CDR2 sequences are SGHKS and YYEKEE (reference sequence). CDR3 protein: CASSSRVSRKTYGYTF. CDR3 in DNA: TGTGCCAGCTCGAGTCGTGTCTCGCGAAAGACCTATGGCTACACCTTC.

This clonotype was observed at least ten times. The genes are TRBV5-6 and TRBJ2-7; 7 bases match TRBD1. The germline V gene has CDR1 SGHDT and CDR2 YYEEEE. The CDR3 spans 13 residues. V trimming: 3 bases; J trimming: 4 bases; junction bases outside the gene matches: 4. CDR3 sequence: CASSSGTVYEQYF. The CDR3 DNA reads as TGTGCCAGCAGCTCCGGGACAGTTTACGAGCAGTACTTC.

This clonotype came up many times. This sequence joins TRBV7-2 and TRBJ1-2, with D uncertain. There are 17 residues in the CDR3. Germline V CDR1 and CDR2: SGHTA, FQGNSA. Trimming removed 5 bases from V and 4 bases from J, with 23 bases in between. As DNA, the CDR3 is TGTGCCAGCAGCATGCCCCACAGAGACGGAAAGACCTATGGCTACACCTTC. As protein: CASSMPHRDGKTYGYTF.

J is TRBJ1-6 and V is TRBV5-1, with TRBD1 matching 8 bases. CDR1 is SGHRS and CDR2 is YFSETQ in the germline V gene. V was pared by 0 bases and J by 6 bases, with 2 bases of the junction left unmatched. CDR3 length equals 15 residues. CDR3 DNA: TGCGCCAGCAGCTTGGTGACAGGGGTTAATTCACCCCTCCACTTT. It specifies CASSLVTGVNSPLHF.

This clonotype was seen ten or more times. The chain has TRBV27 and TRBJ1-2; D is undetermined. The ends were cut back, 4 bases at V and 4 bases at J, with 13 bases in the middle. The germline gives CDR1 MNHEY, CDR2 SMNVEV (reference sequence). CDR3 length: 14 residues. The CDR3 reads CASSSKPSVYGYTF. Here the CDR3 DNA reads TGTGCCAGCAGTTCTAAGCCCTCCGTCTATGGCTACACCTTC.